A selection of T cell receptor beta chains follows, all from one sample in a study of T cell repertoires in cytomegalovirus infection. For these receptors, no antigen is known. MiXCR, run by TCRdb on the reads, gives a single entry per CDR3 protein. The sample has about 52,000 distinct CDR3 sequences, around 19% seen once. Source: CD8+ T cells from cultured PBMCs, taken from culture after CMV antigen stimulation. These receptors were collected from a human donor in good health (CMV status not recorded). Some clones in this sample may be carry-over from other donors' samples. The CDR3 runs from the conserved cysteine through the conserved F or W. Fields, in order: CDR3 protein, CDR3 DNA, D gene, clone size, V gene, J gene. D genes are given only for firm matches. Rows may omit the clone size; those that give it use once, few, many or a size class.

CASSLSGGSNTEAFF,TGTGCCAGCAGCTTATCCGGGGGGTCGAACACTGAAGCTTTCTTT,NA,NA,TRBV7-3,TRBJ1-1
CASSLGKTYEQYF,TGTGCCAGCAGTTTAGGAAAAACCTACGAGCAGTACTTC,NA,NA,TRBV27,TRBJ2-7
CSVEDRKLANYGYTF,TGCAGCGTTGAAGATCGGAAGTTAGCTAACTATGGCTACACCTTC,NA,NA,TRBV29-1,TRBJ1-2
CASGGDTF,TGTGCCAGTGGGGGTGACACCTTC,NA,few,TRBV6-1,TRBJ1-2
CASRRNTEAFF,TGTGCCAGCAGAAGGAACACTGAAGCTTTCTTT,NA,NA,TRBV7-9,TRBJ1-1
CASSLAGGGYEQYF,TGTGCCAGCAGCTTAGCGGGGGGGGGGTACGAGCAGTACTTC,TRBD2,few,TRBV7-8,TRBJ2-7
CASSHGTSGGAGYNEQFF,TGTGCCAGCAGCCACGGGACTAGCGGGGGGGCGGGTTACAATGAGCAGTTCTTC,TRBD2,NA,TRBV7-2,TRBJ2-1
CASSPRTSGTSTDTQYF,TGTGCCAGCAGCCCCAGGACTAGCGGAACTAGCACAGATACGCAGTATTTT,TRBD2,NA,TRBV7-9,TRBJ2-3
CASSLESGTGVTYGYTF,TGTGCCAGCAGCTTAGAATCCGGGACAGGGGTAACCTATGGCTACACCTTC,TRBD1,NA,TRBV7-2,TRBJ1-2
CASSLVGTDEQYF,TGTGCCAGCAGCTTAGTCGGGACAGACGAGCAGTACTTC,TRBD1,NA,TRBV7-9,TRBJ2-7
CASSFGQGSNEKLFF,TGTGCCAGCAGTTTTGGACAGGGATCTAATGAAAAACTGTTTTTT,TRBD1,NA,TRBV28,TRBJ1-4
CASSSITRTGEVSEAFF,TGTGCCAGCAGTTCCATTACCCGGACAGGTGAGGTTTCGGAAGCTTTCTTT,TRBD1,NA,TRBV12-3/TRBV12-4,TRBJ1-1
CSARDLGSLTYNSPLHF,TGCAGTGCTAGAGATTTAGGTAGTTTAACTTATAATTCACCCCTCCACTTT,NA,NA,TRBV20-1,TRBJ1-6
CASSWDTTDTQYF,TGTGCCAGCAGTTGGGACACCACAGATACGCAGTATTTT,NA,NA,TRBV12-3/TRBV12-4,TRBJ2-3
CASSLLLDGNTQYF,TGTGCCAGCAGCCTACTCTTGGACGGGAATACGCAGTATTTT,NA,many,TRBV7-9,TRBJ2-3
CASSFSSEAFF,TGTGCCAGCAGCTTTAGTTCTGAAGCTTTCTTT,NA,NA,TRBV11-2,TRBJ1-1
CASSPGQESTEAFF,TGTGCCAGCAGTCCAGGACAGGAGTCCACTGAAGCTTTCTTT,TRBD1,NA,TRBV27,TRBJ1-1
CASSPASGGRIDTEAFF,TGCGCCAGCAGCCCGGCGTCCGGGGGACGGATTGACACTGAAGCTTTCTTT,NA,NA,TRBV4-3,TRBJ1-1
CASRSGGAMIDNEQFF,TGTGCCAGCAGGAGCGGGGGGGCCATGATTGACAATGAGCAGTTCTTC,TRBD2,many,TRBV7-2,TRBJ2-1
CASSPLQGRNSPLHF,TGTGCCAGCAGCCCTCTACAGGGTCGGAATTCACCCCTCCACTTT,NA,NA,TRBV7-9,TRBJ1-6
CASSFVRGSNQPQHF,TGTGCCAGCAGCTTCGTGCGGGGAAGCAATCAGCCCCAGCATTTT,NA,many,TRBV7-8,TRBJ1-5
CATRFNTEAFF,TGTGCCACAAGGTTTAACACTGAAGCTTTCTTT,NA,NA,TRBV7-2,TRBJ1-1
CASSDSWANTQYF,TGCGCCAGCAGTGATAGTTGGGCTAATACGCAGTATTTT,NA,many,TRBV10-1,TRBJ2-3
CASSLNGGAVNEQFF,TGTGCCAGCAGTCTCAACGGGGGGGCCGTAAATGAGCAGTTCTTC,TRBD2,NA,TRBV27,TRBJ2-1
CASSATSVLTDTQYF,TGTGCCAGCAGTGCCACGTCCGTACTCACAGATACGCAGTATTTT,NA,many,TRBV28,TRBJ2-3
CASSTAGGMNTEAFF,TGTGCCAGCAGCACCGCAGGGGGTATGAACACTGAAGCTTTCTTT,TRBD1,NA,TRBV7-6,TRBJ1-1
CASSFQGAANYGYTF,TGTGCCAGCAGCTTCCAGGGGGCAGCTAACTATGGCTACACCTTC,TRBD1,NA,TRBV11-2,TRBJ1-2
CASSLPRTGGGPYNEQFF,TGTGCCAGCAGCTTACCCCGGACTGGCGGGGGGCCCTACAATGAGCAGTTCTTC,TRBD2,NA,TRBV7-8,TRBJ2-1
CASSLSPGGVGEKLFF,TGTGCCAGCAGTTTATCCCCCGGGGGCGTAGGGGAAAAACTGTTTTTT,NA,few,TRBV12-3/TRBV12-4,TRBJ1-4
CASSPWTGGNTEAFF,TGTGCCAGCAGTCCCTGGACAGGTGGGAACACTGAAGCTTTCTTT,TRBD1,few,TRBV27,TRBJ1-1
CASTMGQSNQPQHF,TGTGCCAGCACAATGGGACAAAGCAATCAGCCCCAGCATTTT,NA,few,TRBV7-9,TRBJ1-5
CASSQNTEAFF,TGCGCCAGCAGCCAGAACACTGAAGCTTTCTTT,NA,few,TRBV4-1,TRBJ1-1
CASSPGGNSNQPQHF,TGTGCCAGCTCACCAGGGGGGAATAGCAATCAGCCCCAGCATTTT,NA,NA,TRBV18,TRBJ1-5
CASSLQGGHGYTF,TGTGCCAGCAGCCTCCAGGGGGGTCACGGCTACACCTTC,TRBD1,NA,TRBV7-6,TRBJ1-2
CASSQDILGMDSLFSGANVLTF,TGCGCCAGCAGCCAAGATATTTTGGGGATGGACAGTCTATTCTCTGGGGCCAACGTCCTGACTTTC,NA,large,TRBV4-3,TRBJ2-6
CASSQGIGRAVANEKLFF,TGCGCCAGCAGCCAAGGGATAGGCAGGGCGGTGGCTAATGAAAAACTGTTTTTT,NA,NA,TRBV4-3,TRBJ1-4
CASKGVGGDTEAFF,TGCGCCAGCAAGGGGGTAGGAGGGGACACTGAAGCTTTCTTT,NA,few,TRBV5-1,TRBJ1-1
CASSLRASRETQYF,TGTGCCAGCAGCTTAAGGGCTAGCCGGGAGACCCAGTACTTC,NA,NA,TRBV7-6,TRBJ2-5
CASSVWTVLNTEAFF,TGTGCCAGCAGCGTCTGGACAGTCTTGAACACTGAAGCTTTCTTT,NA,few,TRBV6-2/TRBV6-3,TRBJ1-1